The sequence of this TCR beta chain was determined in a study of blood T cells in healthy people across ages (dated by TCRdb to about 2015). Some background on the complete study: In model experiments, template switching captured about one uniquely barcoded TCR beta cDNA molecule for every two T cells. The donors were divided into four age groups: young (average about 16 years), middle-aged (about 41), aged (about 61) and long-lived (approximately 74). Two additional independent replicas of 1 million unique cDNA reads from the same blood draw were analyzed for two donors (one aged 18 to 30 and one aged 80 or older). Age-related changes in TCR beta repertoire diversity were measured in the study by deep sequencing normalized with unique cDNA molecular identifiers. Points the paper makes about the study in general: The long-lived group showed more naive CD4+ T cells, fewer expanded clones and increased TCR diversity than the aged group, suggesting age selection. Bulk unsorted PBMC profiling prevented conclusive comparison of naive and antigen-experienced compartments. The percentage of naive T cells measured by flow cytometry correlated strongly with observed TCR beta diversity. Donor CMV infection status was unknown, potentially confounding age-related changes in expanded clonotypes. Estimates of total diversity from one million sequenced T cells were regarded as lower bounds and underestimates. As age increased, observed TCR beta diversity per million T cells dropped in a roughly linear way, and a significant reduction was already evident by age about 36.

As to this clonotype: Its target antigen remains unknown. Per-base qualities were not stored, and no clone one base away is much larger.

Preparation of the library involved 5' RACE. The instrument was an Illumina HiSeq 2500. A second PCR of 7 to 11 cycles was run with a J-beta primer mix and a sample-barcoded 5' primer. A template-switch 5' adaptor carrying 12 random nucleotides introduced a unique molecular identifier onto each TCR beta cDNA molecule. At least 2.5 million CDR3-containing paired-end reads were obtained from each sample. First-strand cDNA was synthesized from all RNA with the Mint cDNA synthesis kit, primed by a TRBC-specific oligonucleotide. Following uracil-DNA glycosylase treatment, all cDNA underwent a first 18-cycle PCR with the universal primers M1SS and BC2_uni_R. Regarding the original processing steps: Normalization of each sample was performed by random selection of 1 million high-quality reads, each carrying a distinct molecular identifier. Instead of being binned into consensus sequences, reads that shared molecular identifiers were thrown out. MiTCR, run with a Q25 quality threshold and the strictest error-elimination algorithm, handled CDR3 identification, clonotype clustering and error correction. A nonparametric unseen species model with Euler transformation was used to estimate a lower bound on total TCR beta diversity. TCRdb trimmed the raw reads at Q25, called clones with MiXCR and kept productive beta chains. All rows with the same CDR3 protein become a single entry with the most common DNA and genes. What appears here as the V and J calls and clone size reflects TCRdb's work, not the paper's. This sample comprises roughly 1 million distinct CDR3 sequences, approximately 25% of them detected only once. The ten largest clones represent about 0.72% of the sample.

Systemically healthy Caucasian individuals from Russia, 35 to 50 in total and aged roughly 6 to 95 years, were included as donors. Roughly 10 milliliters of peripheral blood were drawn from each donor into EDTA-treated Vacutainer tubes. Ficoll-Paque density-gradient centrifugation was used to isolate PBMCs, with at least 6.5 million per sample. Trizol reagent was used to extract total RNA from PBMCs, with at least 5.5 micrograms per sample. For every donor, flow cytometry on a PBMC aliquot measured the percentage of naive CD45RAhigh/CD27high T cells. The germline V gene encodes CDR1 DFQATT and CDR2 SNEGSKA (reference sequence). The CDR3 measures 13 amino acids from cysteine to phenylalanine. Kept here is only the CDR3 DNA, which spans 39 bases and is read in frame from base 1. Between the V and J ends, shortened by 0 bases and 5 bases respectively, the junction contains 10 bases. This same sample was also taken into another study, of T cells of mothers and their children. According to the second study: The donors were nine systemically healthy Caucasian individuals, made up of three mothers and their six children. cDNA synthesis used all of the extracted RNA, with roughly 1.6 ug of RNA in each 15 ul reaction. In the second PCR, the M1S primer introduced both the sample barcodes and 2-4 random nucleotides. More than 9 million TCR beta CDR3 reads were obtained from each mother, and roughly 3 million reads were obtained from each child. TCR recombination output is similarly shaped by thymic selection in related and unrelated pairs, with a minor effect exerted by inherited differences. Related mother-child pairs always showed normalized repertoire overlap that was slightly higher than in unrelated mother-child pairs, though the difference was never significant. No persistent microchimeric T cell clones were detected, at a sensitivity of approximately 110 clones per million clonotypes. To look for features that set related mother-child pairs apart from unrelated individuals, the researchers ran deep NGS to compare the TCR beta repertoires of mothers and children. The mean age was 40 +/- 4 years for the mothers and approximately 11 +/- 4 years for the children. After adapter ligation with NEBNext reagents, the libraries were sequenced on Illumina HiSeq 2000 with 100+100 nt paired-end reads. To avoid cross-contamination, the mother libraries and the child libraries were prepared a month apart and sequenced in separate runs. Each donor had between about 450,000 and 2,200,000 distinct TCR beta clonotypes identified. Naive TCR beta clonotypes were estimated from low-frequency clonotypes matched to each donor's FACS-determined naive share, without sorting.

What was sequenced was blood. This TCR was sampled from a girl aged 2 to 9 in good health. The chain couples TRBV20-1 to TRBJ2-5, with the D segment identity uncertain. The DNA sequence reads TGCAGTGCTAGAGACGTTGGGCGGGAGACCCAGTACTTC. This codes for CSARDVGRETQYF.